This is a list of T cell receptor beta chains from one sample in a study of blood T cell repertoires in COVID-19. Repertoires were generated with immunoSEQ multiplex PCR, while TCRdb's copy carries only in-frame clones and drops some. The sample yields about 48,000 clones, about nine tenths seen once. Sequencing was performed on peripheral blood. The receptors were sampled from a man between 65 and 85 years old with acute or convalescent COVID-19. CDR3s include the opening cysteine and the closing phenylalanine or tryptophan. A D gene is named only where the DNA matches it firmly. Clone size appears in some rows only: once, few, many, or a class for an expanded clone.

v_gene	abundance	j_gene	d_gene	CDR3aa	CDR3nt
TRBV13	NA	TRBJ2-7	TRBD2	CASSSGLAGAYEQYF	TGTGCCAGCAGCTCCGGACTAGCGGGGGCCTACGAGCAGTACTTC
TRBV5-4	NA	TRBJ2-7	TRBD1	CASRDRGYEQYF	TGTGCCAGCAGGGACAGGGGCTACGAGCAGTACTTC
TRBV27	NA	TRBJ2-2	NA	CASSSLTNTGELFF	TGTGCCAGCAGTTCCTTAACGAACACCGGGGAGCTGTTTTTT
TRBV5-6	NA	TRBJ1-6	TRBD1	CASSLMGQGESSYNSPLHF	TGTGCCAGCAGCTTGATGGGGCAGGGGGAGAGCTCCTATAATTCACCCCTCCACTTT
TRBV19	NA	TRBJ2-1	NA	CASSLRQDHNEQFF	TGTGCCAGTAGTCTCCGACAGGATCACAATGAGCAGTTCTTC
TRBV19	NA	TRBJ2-7	TRBD1	CASSLAPTGTYEQYF	TGTGCCAGTAGTTTAGCCCCGACAGGGACCTACGAGCAGTACTTC
TRBV3-1/TRBV3-2	NA	TRBJ2-7	TRBD2	CASSQMKAWGLALAEQYF	TGTGCCAGCAGCCAGATGAAAGCCTGGGGACTAGCTCTGGCCGAGCAGTACTTC
TRBV4-3	NA	TRBJ1-2	NA	CASSQAAGAADYTF	TGCGCCAGCAGCCAAGCGGCAGGGGCTGCTGACTACACCTTC
TRBV5-6	NA	TRBJ2-1	TRBD1	CASSRSKTGAYNEQFF	TGTGCCAGCAGCCGGTCGAAGACAGGGGCGTACAATGAGCAGTTCTTC
TRBV6-5	NA	TRBJ2-1	TRBD1	CASSYRTGKVYNEQFF	TGTGCCAGCAGTTACAGGACAGGGAAGGTATACAATGAGCAGTTCTTC
TRBV11-3	NA	TRBJ2-3	NA	CASSPLGRGNTQYF	TGTGCCAGCAGCCCCCTCGGCCGGGGAAATACGCAGTATTTT
TRBV21-1	NA	TRBJ1-6	NA	CASSRKPGSLTKDSPLHF	TGTGCCAGCAGCCGAAAACCTGGGTCCCTGACAAAGGATTCACCCCTCCACTTT
TRBV7-2	once	TRBJ2-5	TRBD2	CASGVAGEETQYF	TGTGCCAGCGGTGTAGCGGGGGAAGAGACCCAGTACTTC
TRBV19	NA	TRBJ2-7	TRBD1	CANRPGQGVDEQYF	TGTGCCAATAGACCGGGACAGGGGGTGGACGAGCAGTACTTC
TRBV6-1	NA	TRBJ2-6	TRBD1	CASSGGDSHSGANVLTF	TGTGCCAGCAGTGGTGGGGACAGCCACTCTGGGGCCAACGTCCTGACTTTC
TRBV6-5	once	TRBJ1-4	NA	CASYTGNNEKLFF	TGTGCCAGCTATACAGGGAATAATGAAAAACTGTTTTTT
TRBV18	NA	TRBJ1-2	NA	CASSRGDGYTF	TGTGCCAGCTCGCGGGGGGATGGCTACACCTTC
TRBV7-3	NA	TRBJ2-7	NA	CASSVYGGEQYF	TGTGCCAGCAGCGTCTACGGCGGGGAGCAGTACTTC
TRBV5-1	NA	TRBJ1-1	TRBD1	CASSSRTGANTEAFF	TGCGCCAGCAGCTCGCGGACAGGGGCTAACACTGAAGCTTTCTTT
TRBV11-2	NA	TRBJ1-1	NA	CASTLMGGGHSEAFF	TGTGCCAGCACCCTCATGGGGGGTGGGCACTCTGAAGCTTTCTTT
TRBV10-3	NA	TRBJ1-3	TRBD1	CAIQTRDRGFVLHRYSGNTIYF	TGTGCCATCCAGACCCGGGACAGGGGATTCGTCCTCCATCGATACTCTGGAAACACCATATATTTT
TRBV6-5	NA	TRBJ1-5	NA	CASSYSGPNQPQHF	TGTGCCAGCAGTTACTCCGGTCCTAATCAGCCCCAGCATTTT
TRBV18	NA	TRBJ1-2	NA	CASPPPGEGDYGYTF	TGTGCCAGCCCCCCCCCGGGGGAGGGGGACTATGGCTACACCTTC